The text below deals with one T cell receptor (beta chain). Germline-derived CDR1 and CDR2 are MDHEN and SYDVKM. This CDR3 is 17 amino acids long. Unmatched junction bases numbered 13, after V lost 4 bases and J lost 7 bases. These data belong to a study of blood T cell repertoires in COVID-19. At the level of the study: The United States, Italy and Spain supplied acute and convalescent COVID-19 samples. The analysed material was cDNA or gDNA that came from T cells, B-cell-depleted T cells, or PBMCs.

Seattle patients were enrolled during active infection and followed longitudinally. Study processing details: Amplification with reference gene primers provided the estimates of nucleated cell counts. Some clones are missing from TCRdb's copy, which holds only in-frame ones; the method was immunoSEQ multiplex PCR. That table supplies the V and J calls and clone size; D and trimming were determined from the DNA. The sample carries 150,000 to 200,000 clones, roughly 84% recorded once. The sequenced sample consisted of peripheral blood. V is TRBV28 and J is TRBJ1-2; TRBD1 matches 12 bases. The source of this sequence is a person aged 70 to 85 with COVID-19, enrolled during active disease. CDR3 DNA sequence: TGTGCCAGCAGTTCGCCCGGGACAGGGGGCGTTCGAGGTGGCTACACCTTC. This encodes CASSSPGTGGVRGGYTF.